The source of this T cell receptor (beta chain) is a study of cytomegalovirus exposure and HLA in healthy donors. Study context: The platform used for the roughly 120 validation repertoires matched that of the roughly 670 first-cohort repertoires, a later analysis reported. Whole-study findings and limits: It was reported that the classifier diagnosed cytomegalovirus status with high specificity and sensitivity in both the original and validation cohorts.

Sequencing used immunoSEQ multiplex PCR; TCRdb keeps in-frame clones, though not all of them. The data contain under 200,000 clones, less than 95% of them singletons. Remarks on this clone: Its antigen is currently unknown.

The source of this sequence is a woman under 30 in good health and CMV-seropositive. Sequencing was carried out using PBMCs.

CDR3 residues: CASSLDRGQDGYTF. The CDR3 nucleotides are TGTGCCAGCAGTTTAGACAGGGGGCAAGATGGCTACACCTTC. V is TRBV6-5 and J is TRBJ1-2; TRBD1 matches at 10 bases. Germline CDR1 MNHEY, CDR2 SVGAGI. The CDR3 is 14 amino acids. The V and J ends lost 4 bases and 6 bases, in that order; junction bases with no gene match: 5.